These 4 T cell receptor beta chains share one sample of origin, sequenced in a study of T cell repertoires in cytomegalovirus infection. TCRdb recomputed calls from the reads with MiXCR, one row per CDR3 protein. The sample lists 450,000 to 600,000 distinct CDR3 sequences, roughly 34% occurring once. Their antigen targets remain unknown. Sequences were derived from cultured PBMCs, sampled from culture after CMV antigen stimulation. The source of these receptors is a human donor in good health (CMV status not recorded). Some clones in this sample may be carry-over from other donors' samples.

The V call is TRBV24-1, the J call TRBJ2-1; 10 bases fit TRBD2. V was pared by 2 bases and J by 5 bases, with 2 bases of the junction left unmatched. Germline CDR1 and CDR2: KGHDR and SFDVKD. The CDR3 totals 15 residues. The CDR3 loop reads CATSDYGLADNEQFF. DNA for the CDR3: TGTGCCACCAGTGATTACGGACTAGCGGACAATGAGCAGTTCTTC.

In its sample, this clonotype was seen many times. This sequence joins TRBV7-2 and TRBJ2-6; the D gene is possibly TRBD2 (5 bases). The germline V gene has CDR1 SGHTA and CDR2 FQGNSA. With 2 bases removed from V and 2 bases from J, the gap between germline ends came to 16 bases. This CDR3 comprises 18 residues. For the CDR3, the DNA is TGTGCCAGCAGCTTAAGGTTCATGGCGGGCGCTGGGGCCAACGTCCTGACTTTC. Translation: CASSLRFMAGAGANVLTF.

The table lists this clonotype with many counts. This chain connects TRBV28 to TRBJ1-2, with D perhaps matching TRBD1 (6 bases). This CDR3 has 15 amino acids. Germline CDR1 MDHEN, CDR2 SYDVKM. V was shortened by 5 bases and J by 4 bases, with 17 bases between the two germline ends. The CDR3 region is CASSGRDTQLYGYTF. The CDR3 DNA follows: TGTGCCAGCAGTGGCCGGGACACGCAACTCTATGGCTACACCTTC.

The rearrangement joins TRBV4-2 to TRBJ2-3, with 9 bases identical to TRBD2. The V and J ends lost 4 bases and 3 bases, in that order; junction bases with no gene match: 8. The CDR3 is made up of 16 amino acids. Germline CDR1 LGHNA, CDR2 YNFKEQ. The CDR3 nucleotides read TGTGCCAGCAGCCTTCGGACTAGCGATTTTACAGATACGCAGTATTTT. This codes for CASSLRTSDFTDTQYF.